This T cell receptor beta chain emerged from a study of Ad26.COV2.S vaccination and SARS-CoV-2 variants. Study-level background: Each vaccinee took Ad26.COV2.S intramuscularly, once or twice 56 days apart.

Produced via immunoSEQ multiplex PCR; TCRdb's table is partial and in-frame only. The sample lists approximately 340,000 clones; around 84% were seen once. Indicated treatment: 19 received Ad26.COV2.S at low or high dose, single or two shots; about 5 received placebo; per-sample allocation not given. Day 63 after the first vaccine or placebo injection was the time point for sampling. The germline gives CDR1 LNHDA, CDR2 SQIVND (reference sequence). V lost 5 bases, J lost 7 bases, and 8 bases lay in between. The CDR3 contains 11 residues. This material consisted of peripheral blood, taken in a trial of Ad26.COV2.S vaccine versus placebo. This receptor was taken from a person aged 18-65 years who received the Ad26.COV2.S COVID-19 vaccine or a placebo. V is TRBV19 and J is TRBJ1-1; D gene ambiguous. CDR3 loop: CASSRDDEAFF. The CDR3 nucleotides are TGTGCCAGTAGTCGAGACGATGAAGCTTTCTTT.